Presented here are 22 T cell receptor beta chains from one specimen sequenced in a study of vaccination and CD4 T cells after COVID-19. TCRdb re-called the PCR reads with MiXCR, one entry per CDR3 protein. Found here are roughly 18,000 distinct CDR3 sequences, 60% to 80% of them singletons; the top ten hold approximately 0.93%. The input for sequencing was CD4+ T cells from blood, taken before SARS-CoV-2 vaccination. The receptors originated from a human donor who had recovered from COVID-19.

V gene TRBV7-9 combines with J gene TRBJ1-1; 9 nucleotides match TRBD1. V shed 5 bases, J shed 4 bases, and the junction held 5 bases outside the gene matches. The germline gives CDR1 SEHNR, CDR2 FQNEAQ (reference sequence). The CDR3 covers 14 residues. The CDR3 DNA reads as TGTGCCAGCAGCGCGGGACAGGGAGGCACTGAAGCTTTCTTT. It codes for CASSAGQGGTEAFF.

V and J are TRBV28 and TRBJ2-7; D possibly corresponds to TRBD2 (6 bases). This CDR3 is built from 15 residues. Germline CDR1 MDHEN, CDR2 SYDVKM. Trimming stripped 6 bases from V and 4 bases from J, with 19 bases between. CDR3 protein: CASSRRLGGPYEQYF. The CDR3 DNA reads TGTGCCAGCAGCCGCCGGCTGGGGGGTCCGTACGAGCAGTACTTC. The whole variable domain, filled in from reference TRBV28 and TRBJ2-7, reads DVKVTQSSRYLVKRTGEKVFLECVQDMDHENMFWYRQDPGLGLRLIYFSYDVKMKEKGDIPEGYSVSREKKERFSLILESASTNQTSMYLCASSRRLGGPYEQYFGPGTRLTVT.

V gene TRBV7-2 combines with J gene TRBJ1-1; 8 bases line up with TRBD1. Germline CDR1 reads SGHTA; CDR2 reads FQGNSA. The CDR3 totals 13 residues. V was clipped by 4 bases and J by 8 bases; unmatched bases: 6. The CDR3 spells CASSSRGLYEAFF. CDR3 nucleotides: TGTGCCAGCAGCTCCAGGGGGCTTTACGAAGCTTTCTTT.

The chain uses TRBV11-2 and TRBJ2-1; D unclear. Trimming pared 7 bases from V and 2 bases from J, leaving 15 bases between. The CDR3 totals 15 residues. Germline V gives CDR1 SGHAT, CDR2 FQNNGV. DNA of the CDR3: TGTGCCAGCATCTCGCCCGCCCGTACCTACAATGAGCAGTTCTTC. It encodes CASISPARTYNEQFF.

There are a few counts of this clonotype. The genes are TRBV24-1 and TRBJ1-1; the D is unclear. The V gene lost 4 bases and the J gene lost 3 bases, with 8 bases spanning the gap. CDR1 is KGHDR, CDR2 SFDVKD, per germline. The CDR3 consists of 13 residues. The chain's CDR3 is CATSDLGYTEAFF. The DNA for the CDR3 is TGTGCCACCAGTGACTTGGGCTACACTGAAGCTTTCTTT.

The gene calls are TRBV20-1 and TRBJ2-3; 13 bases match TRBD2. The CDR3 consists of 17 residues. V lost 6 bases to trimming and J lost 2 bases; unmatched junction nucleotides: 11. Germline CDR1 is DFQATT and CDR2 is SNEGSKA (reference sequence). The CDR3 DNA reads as TGCAGTGCGCGGACTAGCGGGGGCCTATTGAACACAGATACGCAGTATTTT. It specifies CSARTSGGLLNTDTQYF.

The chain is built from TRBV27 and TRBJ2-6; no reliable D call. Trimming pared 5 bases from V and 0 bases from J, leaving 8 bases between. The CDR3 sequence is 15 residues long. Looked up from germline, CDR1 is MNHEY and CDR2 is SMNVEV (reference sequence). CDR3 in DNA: TGTGCCAGCAGTCTTTTGTTCTCTGGGGCCAACGTCCTGACTTTC. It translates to CASSLLFSGANVLTF.

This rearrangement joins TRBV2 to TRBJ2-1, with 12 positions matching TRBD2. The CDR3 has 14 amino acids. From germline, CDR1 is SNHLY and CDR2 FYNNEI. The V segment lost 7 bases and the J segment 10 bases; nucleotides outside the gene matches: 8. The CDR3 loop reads CASNPGLAGREQFF. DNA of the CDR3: TGTGCCAGCAACCCGGGACTAGCGGGCCGAGAGCAGTTCTTC.

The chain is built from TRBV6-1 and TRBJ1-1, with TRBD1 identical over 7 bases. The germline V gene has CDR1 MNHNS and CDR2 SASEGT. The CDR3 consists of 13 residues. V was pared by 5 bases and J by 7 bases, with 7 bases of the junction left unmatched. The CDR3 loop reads CASSRRGDGEAFF. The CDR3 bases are TGTGCCAGCAGTCGCAGGGGGGATGGTGAAGCTTTCTTT.

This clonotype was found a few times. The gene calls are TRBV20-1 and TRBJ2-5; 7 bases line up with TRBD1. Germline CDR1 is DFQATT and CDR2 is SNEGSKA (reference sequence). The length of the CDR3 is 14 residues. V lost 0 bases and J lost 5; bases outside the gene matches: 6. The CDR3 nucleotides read TGCAGTGCTAGAGAAAACAGGGGCCACGAGACCCAGTACTTC. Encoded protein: CSARENRGHETQYF.

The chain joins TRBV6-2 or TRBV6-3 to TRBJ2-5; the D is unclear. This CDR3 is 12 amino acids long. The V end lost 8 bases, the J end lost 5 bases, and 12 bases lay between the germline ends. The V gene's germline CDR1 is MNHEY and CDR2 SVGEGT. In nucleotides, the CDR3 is TGTGCCAGCGCCCAGGTGGAGGAGACCCAGTACTTC. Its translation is CASAQVEETQYF.

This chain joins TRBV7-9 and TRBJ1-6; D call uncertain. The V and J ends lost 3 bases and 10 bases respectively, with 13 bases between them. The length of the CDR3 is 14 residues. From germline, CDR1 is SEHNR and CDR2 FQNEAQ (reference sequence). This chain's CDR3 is CASSLGRSGSPLHF. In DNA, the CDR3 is TGTGCCAGCAGCTTGGGGAGGTCAGGCTCACCCCTCCACTTT. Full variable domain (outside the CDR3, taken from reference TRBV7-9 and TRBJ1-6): DTGVSQNPRHKITKRGQNVTFRCDPISEHNRLYWYRQTLGQGPEFLTYFQNEAQLEKSRLLSDRFSAERPKGSFSTLEIQRTEQGDSAMYLCASSLGRSGSPLHFGNGTRLTVT.

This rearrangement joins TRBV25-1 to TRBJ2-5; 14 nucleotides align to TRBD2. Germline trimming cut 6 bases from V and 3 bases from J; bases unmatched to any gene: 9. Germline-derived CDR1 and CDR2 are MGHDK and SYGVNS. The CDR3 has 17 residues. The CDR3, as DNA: TGTGCCAGCAGACCCTTCTCGGGACTAGCGGGAGAAGAGACCCAGTACTTC. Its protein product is CASRPFSGLAGEETQYF.

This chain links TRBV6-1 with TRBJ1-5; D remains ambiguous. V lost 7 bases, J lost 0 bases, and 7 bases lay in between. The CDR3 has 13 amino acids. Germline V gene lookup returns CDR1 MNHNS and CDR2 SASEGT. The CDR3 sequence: CASKTASNQPQHF. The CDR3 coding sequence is TGTGCCAGCAAAACAGCTAGCAATCAGCCCCAGCATTTT.

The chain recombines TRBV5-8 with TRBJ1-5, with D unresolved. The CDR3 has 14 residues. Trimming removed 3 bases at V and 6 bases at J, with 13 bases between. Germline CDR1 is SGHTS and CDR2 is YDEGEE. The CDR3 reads CASSSEGLGQPQHF. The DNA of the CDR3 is TGTGCCAGCAGCTCGGAAGGTCTGGGTCAGCCCCAGCATTTT.

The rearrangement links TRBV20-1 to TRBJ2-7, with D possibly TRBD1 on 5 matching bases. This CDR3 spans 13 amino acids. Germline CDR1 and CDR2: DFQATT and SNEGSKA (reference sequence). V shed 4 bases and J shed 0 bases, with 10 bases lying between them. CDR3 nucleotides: TGCAGTGCTAAATACAGGAGCTCCTACGAGCAGTACTTC. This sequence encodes CSAKYRSSYEQYF.

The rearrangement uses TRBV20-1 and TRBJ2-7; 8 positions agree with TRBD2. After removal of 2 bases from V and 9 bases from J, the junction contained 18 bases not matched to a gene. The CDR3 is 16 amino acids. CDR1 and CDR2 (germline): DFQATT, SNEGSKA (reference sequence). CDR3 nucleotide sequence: TGCAGTGCTAGAAACCCGCCGGCGGGAGGATGGGGTGGGCAGTACTTC. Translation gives CSARNPPAGGWGGQYF.

CDR3 in DNA: TGTGCCAGCAGTGACTCTGAGGCTAGCGGGAGTAGTAAGAATGAGCAGTTCTTC. The encoded protein is CASSDSEASGSSKNEQFF. The gene calls are TRBV6-4 and TRBJ2-1; 10 bases line up with TRBD2. The CDR3 is 18 amino acids. Germline CDR1 MRHNA, CDR2 SNTAGT. The V and J ends lost 0 bases and 7 bases, in that order; junction bases with no gene match: 12.

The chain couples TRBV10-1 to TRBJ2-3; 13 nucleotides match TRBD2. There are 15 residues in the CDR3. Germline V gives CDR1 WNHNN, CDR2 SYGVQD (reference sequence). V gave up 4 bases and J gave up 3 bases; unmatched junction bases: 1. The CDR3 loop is CASSGGLAGTDTQYF. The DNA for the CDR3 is TGCGCCAGCAGTGGGGGACTAGCGGGGACAGATACGCAGTATTTT.

The CDR3 DNA follows: TGCGCCAGCAGCTTAGGGTTCCAGCGGGTTTCCTACGAGCAGTACTTC. This codes for CASSLGFQRVSYEQYF. The chain combines TRBV5-1 with TRBJ2-7, with D possibly matching TRBD2 (6 bases). The CDR3 is 16 residues long. The V gene's germline CDR1 is SGHRS and CDR2 YFSETQ. Trimming stripped 2 bases from V and 1 base from J, with 16 bases between. Complete variable domain (other parts from reference TRBV5-1 and TRBJ2-7): KAGVTQTPRYLIKTRGQQVTLSCSPISGHRSVSWYQQTPGQGLQFLFEYFSETQRNKGNFPGRFSGRQFSNSRSEMNVSTLELGDSALYLCASSLGFQRVSYEQYFGPGTRLTVT.

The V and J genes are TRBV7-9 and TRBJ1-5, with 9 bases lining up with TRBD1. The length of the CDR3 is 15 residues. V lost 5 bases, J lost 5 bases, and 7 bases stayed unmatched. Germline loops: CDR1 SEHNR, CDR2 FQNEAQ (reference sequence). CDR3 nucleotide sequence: TGTGCCAGCAGCCCCACAGGGGGCGGTGATCAGCCCCAGCATTTT. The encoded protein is CASSPTGGGDQPQHF.

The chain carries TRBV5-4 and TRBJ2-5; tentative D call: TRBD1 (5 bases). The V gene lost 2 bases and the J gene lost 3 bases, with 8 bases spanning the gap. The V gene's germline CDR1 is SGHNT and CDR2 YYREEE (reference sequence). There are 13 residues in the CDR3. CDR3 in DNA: TGTGCCAGCAGCTTCGCGACAGAAGAGACCCAGTACTTC. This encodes CASSFATEETQYF.